Listed here are 18 T cell receptor beta chains from one sample, sequenced in a study of T cell responses to AZD1222 COVID-19 vaccine. Generated by immunoSEQ multiplex PCR, the TCRdb table keeps only in-frame clones and is missing some. The data show 130,000 to 150,000 clones, around 84% seen once. The material sequenced was peripheral blood, taken 28 days after the second AZD1222 dose. These receptors all come from an adult who received the AZD1222 COVID-19 vaccine.

The V and J genes are TRBV10-1 and TRBJ1-3; D gene uncertain. Trimming shortened V by 2 bases and J by 3 bases, and 11 bases separated the two germline ends. Looked up from germline, CDR1 is WNHNN and CDR2 is SYGVQD (reference sequence). CDR3 size: 15 residues. CDR3 DNA sequence: TGCGCCAGCAGTGAGAACCTGGAGAATGGAAACACCATATATTTT. It encodes CASSENLENGNTIYF.

This chain uses TRBV5-1 with TRBJ2-7; D possibly matches TRBD1 or TRBD2 (6 bases each). The CDR3 totals 16 residues. Germline CDR1 reads SGHRS; CDR2 reads YFSETQ. Trimming left V 7 bases short and J 0 bases short, with 20 bases between. CDR3 residues: CASSFANGGPSYEQYF. CDR3 coding DNA: TGCGCCAGCTCCTTCGCTAACGGGGGCCCCTCCTACGAGCAGTACTTC.

This clone was found once. This rearrangement joins TRBV19 to TRBJ2-6; D is ambiguous. The CDR3 loop spans 17 amino acids. V gave up 4 bases and J gave up 2 bases, with 15 bases separating them. Germline V gives CDR1 LNHDA, CDR2 SQIVND (reference sequence). The CDR3 is CASSNHELETGANVLTF. Here the CDR3 DNA reads TGTGCCAGTAGTAACCATGAGTTGGAGACTGGGGCCAACGTCCTGACTTTC. Supplemented by reference TRBV19 and TRBJ2-6, the full variable domain reads DGGITQSPKYLFRKEGQNVTLSCEQNLNHDAMYWYRQDPGQGLRLIYYSQIVNDFQKGDIAEGYSVSREKKESFPLTVTSAQKNPTAFYLCASSNHELETGANVLTFGAGSRLTVL.

This sequence joins TRBV3-1 (or the pseudogene TRBV3-2) and TRBJ2-4, with unresolved D. Trimming removed 3 bases from V and 5 bases from J, with 2 bases in between. Germline values: CDR1 LGHDT, CDR2 YNNKEL (reference sequence). There are 11 residues in the CDR3. CDR3 loop: CASSQQNIQYF. CDR3 nucleotide sequence: TGTGCCAGCAGCCAGCAAAACATTCAGTACTTC.

In DNA form, the CDR3 reads TGTGCCAGCAGCTTAGTCGGGACTAGGGGCTACAATGAGCAGTTCTTC. Translation gives CASSLVGTRGYNEQFF. The chain is built from TRBV11-2 and TRBJ2-1; 8 nucleotides align to TRBD2. V dropped 1 base and J dropped 3; count of bases not matched to a gene: 5. The CDR3 has 16 residues. Per the germline V gene, CDR1 is SGHAT and CDR2 is FQNNGV.

This rearrangement joins TRBV19 to TRBJ2-1; 9 nucleotides align to TRBD1. Unmatched junction bases numbered 9, after V lost 6 bases and J lost 9 bases. CDR1 and CDR2 from the germline V gene are LNHDA and SQIVND (reference sequence). The CDR3 covers 14 residues. The CDR3 coding sequence is TGTGCCAGTAGCGACAGACAGGGGGGCGGTGAGCAGTTCTTC. It is translated as CASSDRQGGGEQFF.

V is TRBV11-2 and J is TRBJ2-5; 9 bases map to TRBD1. CDR3 length: 13 amino acids. Germline V gene sequence: CDR1 SGHAT, CDR2 FQNNGV. The trim removed 5 bases at V and 3 bases at J, leaving 1 base unmatched. The CDR3 DNA reads TGTGCCAGCAGCCGGGACAGGGAAGAGACCCAGTACTTC. It yields the protein CASSRDREETQYF.

A few counts support this clone. This chain links TRBV19 with TRBJ1-5; the match to TRBD1 covers 11 bases. The J segment lost 2 bases and the V segment lost 4 bases, leaving 7 bases of the junction unmatched. The CDR3 sequence is 17 residues long. Germline-derived CDR1 and CDR2 are LNHDA and SQIVND (reference sequence). In DNA, the CDR3 is TGTGCCAGTAGTACCCAGGACAGGGGGCTTGGCAATCAGCCCCAGCATTTT. Residues: CASSTQDRGLGNQPQHF.

This chain connects TRBV18 to TRBJ1-1; tentative D call: TRBD1 (5 bases). Germline assignment: CDR1 KGHSH and CDR2 LQKENI. CDR3 size: 15 residues. V gave up 3 bases and J gave up 0 bases, with 11 bases separating them. In DNA, the CDR3 is TGTGCCAGCTCACCGGGCGGACAATTGAACACTGAAGCTTTCTTT. This gives the protein CASSPGGQLNTEAFF.

The V gene is TRBV6-5, the J gene TRBJ2-7; D gene unclear. This CDR3 region has 14 residues. V lost 2 bases to trimming and J lost 4 bases, with 12 bases between them. CDR1 is MNHEY and CDR2 is SVGAGI in the germline V gene. The CDR3 coding sequence is TGTGCCAGCAGTTACGTTGGGGTCCAATACGAGCAGTACTTC. It codes for CASSYVGVQYEQYF.

The chain combines TRBV19 with TRBJ2-4; unclear D gene. The CDR3 has 16 residues. Germline CDR1 reads LNHDA; CDR2 reads SQIVND (reference sequence). The ends were cut back, 3 bases at V and 0 bases at J, with 12 bases in the middle. The CDR3 is CASSIGETLAKNIQYF. The CDR3 coding sequence is TGTGCCAGTAGTATCGGTGAGACTCTAGCCAAAAACATTCAGTACTTC.

This chain joins TRBV3-1 (or the pseudogene TRBV3-2) and TRBJ2-7; no clear D gene. The V gene lost 3 bases and the J gene lost 4 bases, with 7 bases spanning the gap. This CDR3 is 12 amino acids long. Germline V CDR1 and CDR2: LGHDT, YNNKEL (reference sequence). Here the CDR3 DNA reads TGTGCCAGCAGCCAGACTGAGTACGAGCAGTACTTC. It translates to CASSQTEYEQYF.

This sequence joins TRBV6-1 and TRBJ1-2, with 7 bases fitting TRBD1. The V segment lost 0 bases and the J segment 5 bases; nucleotides outside the gene matches: 3. The CDR3 has 14 amino acids. Germline V gives CDR1 MNHNS, CDR2 SASEGT. The CDR3: CASSEAGDSYGYTF. CDR3 DNA: TGTGCCAGCAGTGAAGCGGGGGACAGTTATGGCTACACCTTC.

The chain is built from TRBV12-5 and TRBJ2-2, with a tentative D call TRBD1 (5 bases). The germline gives CDR1 LGHNT, CDR2 FRNRAP. The CDR3 is made up of 13 amino acids. Trimming took off 5 bases at V and 6 bases at J, with 10 bases between the two ends. Here the CDR3 reads CASGTGFAGELFF. CDR3 in DNA: TGTGCTAGTGGTACAGGTTTCGCCGGGGAGCTGTTTTTT.

V gene TRBV18 combines with J gene TRBJ1-1; 7 positions match TRBD1. The CDR3 is made up of 15 amino acids. Per the germline V gene, CDR1 is KGHSH and CDR2 is LQKENI. J gave up 5 bases and V 1 base, and 7 bases lay outside the gene matches. CDR3 nucleotide sequence: TGTGCCAGCTCACCACAGGACTCAGGGGGGACTGAAGCTTTCTTT. This sequence encodes CASSPQDSGGTEAFF.

This clone was counted between two and nine times. The V gene is TRBV18, the J gene TRBJ2-2; TRBD2 matches 9 bases. Trimming removed 0 bases from V and 4 bases from J; junction bases left unmatched: 6. This CDR3 is 17 amino acids long. CDR1 KGHSH and CDR2 LQKENI come from the germline V gene. CDR3: CASSPPVSGSPTGELFF. The DNA of the CDR3 is TGTGCCAGCTCACCACCGGTTAGCGGGAGTCCCACCGGGGAGCTGTTTTTT.

This sequence joins TRBV9 and TRBJ2-2, with D possibly matching TRBD2 (6 bases). The V end lost 3 bases, the J end lost 4 bases, and 13 bases lay between the germline ends. This CDR3 is 15 amino acids long. The germline gives CDR1 SGDLS, CDR2 YYNGEE. This CDR3 is CASSGYGGVTGELFF. The DNA for the CDR3 is TGTGCCAGCAGCGGCTACGGGGGAGTCACCGGGGAGCTGTTTTTT.

This chain uses TRBV19 with TRBJ2-1; the D is unclear. With 3 bases removed from V and 4 bases from J, the gap between germline ends came to 7 bases. The CDR3 has 13 residues. Germline values: CDR1 LNHDA, CDR2 SQIVND (reference sequence). DNA for the CDR3: TGTGCCAGTAGTATTATTGGGTACAATGAGCAGTTCTTC. This codes for CASSIIGYNEQFF.